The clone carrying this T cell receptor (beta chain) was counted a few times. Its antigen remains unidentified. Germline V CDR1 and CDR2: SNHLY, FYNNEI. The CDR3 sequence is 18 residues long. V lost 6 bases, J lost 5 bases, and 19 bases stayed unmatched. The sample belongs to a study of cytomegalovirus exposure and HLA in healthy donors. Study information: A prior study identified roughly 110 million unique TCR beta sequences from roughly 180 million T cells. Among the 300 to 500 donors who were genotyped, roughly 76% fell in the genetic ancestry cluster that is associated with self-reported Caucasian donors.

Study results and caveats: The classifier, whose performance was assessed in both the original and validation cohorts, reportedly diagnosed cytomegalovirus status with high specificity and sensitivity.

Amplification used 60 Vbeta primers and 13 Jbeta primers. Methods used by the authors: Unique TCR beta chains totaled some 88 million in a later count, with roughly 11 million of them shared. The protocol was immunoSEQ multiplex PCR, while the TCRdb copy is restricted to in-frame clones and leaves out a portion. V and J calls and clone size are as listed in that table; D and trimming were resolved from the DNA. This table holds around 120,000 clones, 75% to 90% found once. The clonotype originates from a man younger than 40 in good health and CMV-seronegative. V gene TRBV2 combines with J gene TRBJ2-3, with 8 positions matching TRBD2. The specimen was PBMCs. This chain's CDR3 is CASSGWGLKAGVVDTQYF. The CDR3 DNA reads TGTGCCAGCAGCGGATGGGGTTTGAAAGCGGGAGTTGTAGATACGCAGTATTTT.